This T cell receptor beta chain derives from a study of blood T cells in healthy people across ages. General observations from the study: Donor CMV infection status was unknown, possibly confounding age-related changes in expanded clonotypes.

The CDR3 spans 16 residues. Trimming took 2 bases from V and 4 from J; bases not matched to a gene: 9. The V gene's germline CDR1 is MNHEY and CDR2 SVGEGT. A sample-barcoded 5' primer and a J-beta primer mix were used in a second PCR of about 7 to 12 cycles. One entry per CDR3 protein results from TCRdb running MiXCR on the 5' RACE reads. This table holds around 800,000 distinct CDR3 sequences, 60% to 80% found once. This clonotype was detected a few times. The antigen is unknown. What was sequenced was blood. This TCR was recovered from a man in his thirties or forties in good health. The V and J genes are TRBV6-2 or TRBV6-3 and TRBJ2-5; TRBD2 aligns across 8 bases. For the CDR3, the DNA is TGTGCCAGCAGTTACGAGCGGGGGAGTTACGGAGAGACCCAGTACTTC. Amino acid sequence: CASSYERGSYGETQYF.